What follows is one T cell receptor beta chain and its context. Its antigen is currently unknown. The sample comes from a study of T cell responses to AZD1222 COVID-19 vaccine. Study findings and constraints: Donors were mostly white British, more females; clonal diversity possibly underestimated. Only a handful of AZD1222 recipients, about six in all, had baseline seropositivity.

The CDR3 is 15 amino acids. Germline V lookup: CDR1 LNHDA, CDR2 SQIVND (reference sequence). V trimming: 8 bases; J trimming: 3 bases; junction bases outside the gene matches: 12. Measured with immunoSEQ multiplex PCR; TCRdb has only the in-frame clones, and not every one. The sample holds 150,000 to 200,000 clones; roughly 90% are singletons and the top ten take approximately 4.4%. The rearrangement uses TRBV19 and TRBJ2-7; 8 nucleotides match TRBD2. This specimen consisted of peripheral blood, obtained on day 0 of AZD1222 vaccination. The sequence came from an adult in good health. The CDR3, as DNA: TGTGCCAGTTCTAAGTGGGTAGCGGGAATCTACGAGCAGTACTTC. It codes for CASSKWVAGIYEQYF.